The 6 T cell receptor beta chains below come from one sample, sequenced in a study of shared clonotypes between healthy human individuals. This table comes from immunoSEQ multiplex PCR, and its TCRdb copy is limited to in-frame clones, with some not included. The sample has 2 million to 2.5 million clones; 93% are singletons. Sequencing was performed on naive CD4+ T cells from PBMCs. Sample subset: CD45RA+ positively selected. The source is a man younger than 35 in good health. Some clones in this sample may be carry-over from other donors' samples.

Only one count was recorded for this clone. V usage is TRBV27 and J usage is TRBJ2-7, with 15 bases fitting TRBD2. The CDR3 totals 18 residues. Germline CDR1 is MNHEY and CDR2 is SMNVEV (reference sequence). V lost 2 bases, J lost 0 bases, and 5 bases stayed unmatched. The CDR3 spells CASSLRGLAGGPSYEQYF. The CDR3 DNA reads as TGTGCCAGCAGTTTACGCGGACTAGCGGGAGGGCCCTCCTACGAGCAGTACTTC.

The chain is built from TRBV7-2 and TRBJ2-1, with a possible D match to TRBD2 (5 bases). Germline values: CDR1 SGHTA, CDR2 FQGNSA. The V gene lost 5 bases and the J gene lost 3 bases, with 17 bases spanning the gap. This CDR3 has 16 residues. The CDR3 bases are TGTGCCAGCAGCCCGAGACCCACACGGGGCTACAATGAGCAGTTCTTC. Protein product: CASSPRPTRGYNEQFF.

The CDR3 DNA is TGTGCCAGCAGCTCTGTCGGACGTGGTTACACCTTC. The encoded protein is CASSSVGRGYTF. The gene calls are TRBV7-9 and TRBJ1-2; D unresolved. The CDR3 runs 12 residues. From germline, CDR1 is SEHNR and CDR2 FQNEAQ (reference sequence). Deletions cut 4 bases from V and 11 bases from J, with 14 bases between.

Only one count was recorded for this clone. V is TRBV7-2 and J is TRBJ2-3, with TRBD2 as a possible D gene (6 bases). In germline, CDR1 is SGHTA, CDR2 FQGNSA. The CDR3 loop spans 14 amino acids. V lost 5 bases to trimming and J lost 4 bases, with 13 bases between them. Here the CDR3 reads CASSPGLTPDTQYF. DNA of the CDR3: TGTGCCAGCAGCCCGGGACTGACCCCAGATACGCAGTATTTT.

V gene TRBV29-1 combines with J gene TRBJ2-3, with 8 bases lining up with TRBD2. Germline-derived CDR1 and CDR2 are SQVTM and ANQGSEA. The V segment lost 6 bases and the J segment 4 bases; nucleotides outside the gene matches: 9. The CDR3 consists of 14 residues. The DNA of the CDR3 is TGCAGCGTAAGCGGGGTGCGGGGGGCAGATACGCAGTATTTT. Residues: CSVSGVRGADTQYF.

V gene TRBV7-9 combines with J gene TRBJ1-2; 7 positions match TRBD1. V dropped 1 base and J dropped 7; count of bases not matched to a gene: 6. The CDR3 consists of 14 residues. Germline values: CDR1 SEHNR, CDR2 FQNEAQ (reference sequence). The CDR3 nucleotides read TGTGCCAGCAGCTTAGTAGGGGGCGCGGGTGGCTACACCTTC. Protein product: CASSLVGGAGGYTF.